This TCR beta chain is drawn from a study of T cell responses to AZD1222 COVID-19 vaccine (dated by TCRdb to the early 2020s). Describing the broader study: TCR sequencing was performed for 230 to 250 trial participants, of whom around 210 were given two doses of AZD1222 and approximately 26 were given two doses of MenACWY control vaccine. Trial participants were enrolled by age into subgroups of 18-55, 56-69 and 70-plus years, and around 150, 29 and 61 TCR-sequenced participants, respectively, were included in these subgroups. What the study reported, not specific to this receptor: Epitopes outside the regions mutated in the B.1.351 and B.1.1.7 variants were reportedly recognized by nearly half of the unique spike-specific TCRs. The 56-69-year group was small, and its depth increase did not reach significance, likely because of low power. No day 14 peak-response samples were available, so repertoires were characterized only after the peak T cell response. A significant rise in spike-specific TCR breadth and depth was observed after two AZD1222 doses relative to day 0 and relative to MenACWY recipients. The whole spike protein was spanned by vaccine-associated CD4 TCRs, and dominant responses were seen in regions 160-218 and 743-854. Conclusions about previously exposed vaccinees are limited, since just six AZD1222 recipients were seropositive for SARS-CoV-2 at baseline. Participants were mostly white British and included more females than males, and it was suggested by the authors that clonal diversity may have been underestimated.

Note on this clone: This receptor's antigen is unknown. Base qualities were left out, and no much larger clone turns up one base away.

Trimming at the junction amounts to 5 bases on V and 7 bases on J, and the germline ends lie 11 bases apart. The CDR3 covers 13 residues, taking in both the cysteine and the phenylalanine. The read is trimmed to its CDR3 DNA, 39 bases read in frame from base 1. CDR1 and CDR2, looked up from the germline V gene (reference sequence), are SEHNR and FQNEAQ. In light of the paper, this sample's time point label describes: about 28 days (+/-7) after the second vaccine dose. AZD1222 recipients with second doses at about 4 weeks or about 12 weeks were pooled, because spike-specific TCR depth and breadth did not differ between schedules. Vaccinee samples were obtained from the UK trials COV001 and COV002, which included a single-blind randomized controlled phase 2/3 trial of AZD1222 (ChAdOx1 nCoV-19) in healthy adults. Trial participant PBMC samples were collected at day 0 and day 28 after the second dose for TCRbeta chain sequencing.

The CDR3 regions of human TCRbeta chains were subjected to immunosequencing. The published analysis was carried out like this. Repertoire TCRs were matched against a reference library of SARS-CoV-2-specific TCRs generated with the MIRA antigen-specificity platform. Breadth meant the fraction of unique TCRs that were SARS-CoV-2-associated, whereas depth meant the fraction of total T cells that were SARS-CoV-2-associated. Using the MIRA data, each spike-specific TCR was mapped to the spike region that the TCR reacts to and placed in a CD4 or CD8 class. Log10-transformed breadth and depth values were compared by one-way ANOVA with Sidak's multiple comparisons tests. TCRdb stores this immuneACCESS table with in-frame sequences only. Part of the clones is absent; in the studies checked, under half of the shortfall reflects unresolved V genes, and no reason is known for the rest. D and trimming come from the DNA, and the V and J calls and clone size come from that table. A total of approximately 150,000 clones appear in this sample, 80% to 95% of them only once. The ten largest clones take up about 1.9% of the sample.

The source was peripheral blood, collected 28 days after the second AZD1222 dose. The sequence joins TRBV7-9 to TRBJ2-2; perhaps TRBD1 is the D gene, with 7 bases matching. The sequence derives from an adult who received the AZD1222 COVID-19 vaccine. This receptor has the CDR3 CASSRQGGGELFF. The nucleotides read TGTGCCAGCAGCCGCCAGGGGGGCGGGGAGCTGTTTTTT.